The clone carrying this TCR beta chain was detected once. This sample is drawn from a study of technical replicates of blood from a handful of donors. TCRdb's table, derived via immunoSEQ multiplex PCR, lists solely in-frame clones and lacks some. The sample lists more than 55,000 clones, about 89% occurring once. This CDR3 contains 14 residues. With V trimmed by 3 bases and J by 9 bases, 3 bases remained unmatched. Germline CDR1 and CDR2: SGHDN and FVKESK. Sequences were obtained from PBMCs. The receptor's source is a human donor in good health. Some clones in this sample may be carry-over from other donors' samples. The chain carries TRBV14 and TRBJ1-6; 9 bases are a match to TRBD1. For the CDR3, the DNA is TGTGCCAGCAGCCAGAGGACAGGGGTTTCACCCCTCCACTTT. Translated: CASSQRTGVSPLHF.